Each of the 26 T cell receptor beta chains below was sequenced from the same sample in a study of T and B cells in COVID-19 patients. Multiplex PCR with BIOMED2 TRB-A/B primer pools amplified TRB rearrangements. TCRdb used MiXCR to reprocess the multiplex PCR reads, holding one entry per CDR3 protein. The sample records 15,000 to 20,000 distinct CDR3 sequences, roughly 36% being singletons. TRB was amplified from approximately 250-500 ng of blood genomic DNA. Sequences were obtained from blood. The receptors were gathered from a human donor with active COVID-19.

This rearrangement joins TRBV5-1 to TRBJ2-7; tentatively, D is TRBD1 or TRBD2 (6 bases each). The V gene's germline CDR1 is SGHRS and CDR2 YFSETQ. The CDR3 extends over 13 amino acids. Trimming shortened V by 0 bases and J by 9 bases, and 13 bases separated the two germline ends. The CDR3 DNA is TGCGCCAGCAGCTTGGAGGGGGGCCCTGGGCAGTACTTC. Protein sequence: CASSLEGGPGQYF.

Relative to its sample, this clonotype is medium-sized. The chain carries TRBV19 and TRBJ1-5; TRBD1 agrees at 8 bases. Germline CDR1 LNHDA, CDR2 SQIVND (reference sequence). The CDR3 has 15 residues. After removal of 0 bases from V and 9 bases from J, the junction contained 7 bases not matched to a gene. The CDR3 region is CASSIEGWTGWPQHF. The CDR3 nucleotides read TGTGCCAGTAGTATAGAAGGGTGGACAGGGTGGCCCCAGCATTTT.

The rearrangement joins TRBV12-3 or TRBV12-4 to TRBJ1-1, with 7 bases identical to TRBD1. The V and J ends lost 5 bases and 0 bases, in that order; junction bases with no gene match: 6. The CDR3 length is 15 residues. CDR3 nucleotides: TGTGCCAGCAGTCTGTCCGACAGGGTGAACACTGAAGCTTTCTTT. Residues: CASSLSDRVNTEAFF.

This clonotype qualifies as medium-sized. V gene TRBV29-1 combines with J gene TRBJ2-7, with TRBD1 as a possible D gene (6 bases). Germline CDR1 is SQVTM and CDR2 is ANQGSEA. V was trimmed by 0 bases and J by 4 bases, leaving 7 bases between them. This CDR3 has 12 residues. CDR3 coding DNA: TGCAGCGTTGAAGAACAGGGTTACGAGCAGTACTTC. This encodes CSVEEQGYEQYF.

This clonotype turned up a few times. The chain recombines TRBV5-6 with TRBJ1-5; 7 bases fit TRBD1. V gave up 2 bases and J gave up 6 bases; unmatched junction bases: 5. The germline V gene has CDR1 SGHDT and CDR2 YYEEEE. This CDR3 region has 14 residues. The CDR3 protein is CASSFGQDGQPQHF. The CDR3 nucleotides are TGTGCCAGCAGCTTTGGACAGGACGGTCAGCCCCAGCATTTT.

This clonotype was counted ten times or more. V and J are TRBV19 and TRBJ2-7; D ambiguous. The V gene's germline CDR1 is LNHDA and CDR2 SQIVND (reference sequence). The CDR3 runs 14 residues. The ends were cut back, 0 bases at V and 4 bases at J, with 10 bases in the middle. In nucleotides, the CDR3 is TGTGCCAGTAGTATAGACGCAGAGATTTACGAGCAGTACTTC. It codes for CASSIDAEIYEQYF.

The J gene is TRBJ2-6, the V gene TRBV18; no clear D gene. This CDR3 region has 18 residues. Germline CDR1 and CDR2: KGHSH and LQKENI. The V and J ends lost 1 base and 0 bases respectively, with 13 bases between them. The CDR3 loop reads CASSPRTQVNSGANVLTF. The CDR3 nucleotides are TGTGCCAGCTCACCACGGACCCAGGTAAACTCTGGGGCCAACGTCCTGACTTTC.

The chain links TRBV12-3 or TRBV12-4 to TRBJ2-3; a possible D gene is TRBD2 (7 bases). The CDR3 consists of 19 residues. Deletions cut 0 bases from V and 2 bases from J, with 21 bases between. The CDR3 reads CASSLAGGGALQITDTQYF. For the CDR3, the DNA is TGTGCCAGCAGTTTAGCGGGGGGGGGCGCCCTACAAATCACAGATACGCAGTATTTT.

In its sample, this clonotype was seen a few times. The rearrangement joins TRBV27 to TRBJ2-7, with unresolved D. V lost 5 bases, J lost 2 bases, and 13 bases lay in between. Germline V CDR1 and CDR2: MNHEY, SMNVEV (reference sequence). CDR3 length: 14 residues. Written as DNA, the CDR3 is TGTGCCAGCAGTCCGAGATTAAAGACCTACGAGCAGTACTTC. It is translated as CASSPRLKTYEQYF.

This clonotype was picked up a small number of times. The CDR3 here is CASSAPGQLHLTGELFF. In DNA, the CDR3 is TGTGCCAGCAGCGCACCGGGACAGCTCCACCTGACCGGGGAGCTGTTTTTT. V is TRBV7-2 and J is TRBJ2-2, with TRBD1 matching 7 bases. J was trimmed by 5 bases and V by 5 bases; bases with no gene match: 14. There are 17 residues in the CDR3. Germline V gene lookup returns CDR1 SGHTA and CDR2 FQGNSA.

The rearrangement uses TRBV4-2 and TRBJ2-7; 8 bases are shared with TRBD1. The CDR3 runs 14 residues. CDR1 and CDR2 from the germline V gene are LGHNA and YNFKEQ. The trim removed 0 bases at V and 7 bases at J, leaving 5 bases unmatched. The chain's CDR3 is CASSQDRGLGEQYF. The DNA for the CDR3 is TGTGCCAGCAGCCAAGACAGGGGGCTGGGTGAGCAGTACTTC.

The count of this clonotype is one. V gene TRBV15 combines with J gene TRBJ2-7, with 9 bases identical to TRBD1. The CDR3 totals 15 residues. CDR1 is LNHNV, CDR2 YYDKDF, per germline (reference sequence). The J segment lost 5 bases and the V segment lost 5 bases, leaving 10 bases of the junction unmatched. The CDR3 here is CATSLNRDRDHEQYF. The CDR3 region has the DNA TGTGCCACCAGCTTAAACCGGGACAGGGACCACGAGCAGTACTTC.

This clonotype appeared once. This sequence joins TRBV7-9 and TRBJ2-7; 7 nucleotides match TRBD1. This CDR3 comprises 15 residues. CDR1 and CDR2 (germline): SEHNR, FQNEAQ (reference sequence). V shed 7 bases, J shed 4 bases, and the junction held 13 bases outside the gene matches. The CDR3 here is CASNFGTAVGYEQYF. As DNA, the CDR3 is TGTGCCAGCAACTTCGGGACAGCCGTGGGGTACGAGCAGTACTTC.

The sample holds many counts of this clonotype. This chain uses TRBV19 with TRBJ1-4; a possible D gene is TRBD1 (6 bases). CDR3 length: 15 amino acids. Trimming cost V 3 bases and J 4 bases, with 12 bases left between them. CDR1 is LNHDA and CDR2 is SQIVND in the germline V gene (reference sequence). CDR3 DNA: TGTGCCAGTAGTATTTCGGGGGGCGTTAATGAAAAACTGTTTTTT. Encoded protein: CASSISGGVNEKLFF.

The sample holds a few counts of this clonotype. The CDR3 nucleotides read TGTGCCAGCAGACGGGACAGAATTGGTGGCACTGAAGCTTTCTTT. Translated, it gives CASRRDRIGGTEAFF. The V and J genes are TRBV6-1 and TRBJ1-1, with 7 bases aligning to TRBD1. The ends lost 6 bases at V and 4 bases at J; junction bases unmatched: 11. Germline loops: CDR1 MNHNS, CDR2 SASEGT. This CDR3 is 15 amino acids long.

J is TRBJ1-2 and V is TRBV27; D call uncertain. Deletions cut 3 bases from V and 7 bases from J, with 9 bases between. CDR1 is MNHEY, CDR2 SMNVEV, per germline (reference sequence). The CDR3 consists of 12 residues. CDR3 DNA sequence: TGTGCCAGCAGTTTCTCGGTAACTGGCTACACCTTC. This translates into CASSFSVTGYTF.

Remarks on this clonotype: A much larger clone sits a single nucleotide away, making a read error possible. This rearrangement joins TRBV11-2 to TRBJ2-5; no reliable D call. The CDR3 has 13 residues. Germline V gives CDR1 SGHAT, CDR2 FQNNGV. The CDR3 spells CASGLDFQETQYF. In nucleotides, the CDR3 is TGTGCCAGCGGCTTAGACTTCCAAGAGACCCAGTACTTC.

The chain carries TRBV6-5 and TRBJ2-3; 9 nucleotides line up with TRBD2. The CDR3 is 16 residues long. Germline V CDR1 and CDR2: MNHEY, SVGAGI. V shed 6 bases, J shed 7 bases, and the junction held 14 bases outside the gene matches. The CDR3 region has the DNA TGTGCCAGCAGGACGCCGGCTAGCGGGGTTCTAAATACGCAGTATTTT. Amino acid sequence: CASRTPASGVLNTQYF.

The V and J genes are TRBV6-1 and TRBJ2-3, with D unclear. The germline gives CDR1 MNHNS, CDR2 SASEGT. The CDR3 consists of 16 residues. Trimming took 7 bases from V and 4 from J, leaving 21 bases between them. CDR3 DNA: TGTGCCAGCACTCGTTCTCGGGCCCAGCCCCCAGATACGCAGTATTTT. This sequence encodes CASTRSRAQPPDTQYF.

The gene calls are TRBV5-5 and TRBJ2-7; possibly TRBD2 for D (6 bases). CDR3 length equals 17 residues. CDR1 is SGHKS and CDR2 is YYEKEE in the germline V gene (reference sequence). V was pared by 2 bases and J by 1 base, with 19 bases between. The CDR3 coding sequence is TGTGCCAGCAGCTTCGGACGGGCGGGACCGTCGTCCTACGAGCAGTACGTC. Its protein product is CASSFGRAGPSSYEQYV.

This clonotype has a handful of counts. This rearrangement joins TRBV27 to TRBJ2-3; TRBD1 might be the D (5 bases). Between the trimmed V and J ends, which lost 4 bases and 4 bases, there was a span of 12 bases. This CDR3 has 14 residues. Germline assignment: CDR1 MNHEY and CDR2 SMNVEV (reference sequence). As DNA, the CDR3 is TGTGCCAGCAGTTACAGGCCCCAAGCAGATACGCAGTATTTT. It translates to CASSYRPQADTQYF.

CDR3 sequence: CASRTTSGGAYNEQFF. The CDR3 DNA sequence: TGCGCCAGCAGGACGACTAGCGGGGGGGCCTACAATGAGCAGTTCTTC. The rearrangement uses TRBV5-1 and TRBJ2-1, with TRBD2 identical over 14 bases. Germline V gene data show CDR1 as SGHRS and CDR2 as YFSETQ. Trimming at V came to 5 bases and at J to 2 bases, leaving 3 bases not matched to a gene. This CDR3 spans 16 amino acids.

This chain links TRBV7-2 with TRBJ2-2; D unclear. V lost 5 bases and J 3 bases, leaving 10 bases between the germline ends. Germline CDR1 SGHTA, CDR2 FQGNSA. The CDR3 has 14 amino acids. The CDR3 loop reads CASSAHIDTGELFF. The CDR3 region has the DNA TGTGCCAGCAGCGCCCACATAGACACCGGGGAGCTGTTTTTT.

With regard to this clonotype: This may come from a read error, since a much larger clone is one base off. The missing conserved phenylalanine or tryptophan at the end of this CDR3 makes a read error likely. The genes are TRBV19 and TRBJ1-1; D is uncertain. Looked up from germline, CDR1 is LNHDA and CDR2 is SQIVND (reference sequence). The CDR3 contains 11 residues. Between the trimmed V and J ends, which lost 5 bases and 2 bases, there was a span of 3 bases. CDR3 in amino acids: CASSANTEAFY. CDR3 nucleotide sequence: TGTGCCAGTAGTGCCAACACTGAAGCTTTCTAT.

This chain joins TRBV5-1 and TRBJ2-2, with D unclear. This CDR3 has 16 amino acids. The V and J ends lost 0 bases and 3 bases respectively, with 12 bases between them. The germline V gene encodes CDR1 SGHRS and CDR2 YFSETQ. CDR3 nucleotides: TGCGCCAGCAGCTTGGTCCCAGGCCGGGACACCGGGGAGCTGTTTTTT. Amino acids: CASSLVPGRDTGELFF.

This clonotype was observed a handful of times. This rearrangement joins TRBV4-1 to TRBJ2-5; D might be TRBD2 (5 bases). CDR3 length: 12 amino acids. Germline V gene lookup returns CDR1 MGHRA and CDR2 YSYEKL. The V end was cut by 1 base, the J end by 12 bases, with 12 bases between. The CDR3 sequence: CASSQAGLPKYF. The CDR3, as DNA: TGCGCCAGCAGCCAAGCAGGACTCCCGAAGTACTTC.